Listed here is a single T cell receptor (beta chain). This record comes from a study of shared T cell receptors in the human thymus. The CDR3 totals 16 residues. CDR1 is LGHNA, CDR2 YNFKEQ, per germline. V dropped 0 bases and J dropped 3 bases, with 15 bases sitting between them. The method was immunoSEQ multiplex PCR; TCRdb's version includes in-frame clones alone and lacks a portion of them. Here the sample spans hundreds of thousands of clones, roughly 90% being singletons. The data were also submitted as part of a second study, on human thymus T cells. This second study notes: Corrective cardiac operations yielded the resected thymus tissue.

Sequenced input: thymocytes. This clonotype originated in a boy under two years old with a congenital heart defect. J is TRBJ2-7 and V is TRBV4-2; perhaps TRBD2 as D (6 bases). CDR3 DNA: TGTGCCAGCAGCCAAGATCTGGGGGGTCTGTACTACGAGCAGTACTTC. Protein sequence: CASSQDLGGLYYEQYF.